This entry lists 14 T cell receptor beta chains sequenced from one sample in a study of blood T cell repertoires in COVID-19. Libraries were prepared by immunoSEQ multiplex PCR; TCRdb keeps only in-frame clonotypes and omits some of them. The table has some 120,000 clones, about four fifths seen once. The sequencing sample was made of peripheral blood. These receptors were collected from a woman aged 45-59 years with acute or convalescent COVID-19.

The chain combines TRBV6-1 with TRBJ2-7; perhaps TRBD2 as D (7 bases). V dropped 2 bases and J dropped 6 bases, with 11 bases sitting between them. Germline CDR1 is MNHNS and CDR2 is SASEGT. The CDR3 sequence is 13 residues long. The CDR3 sequence is CASSEYRGGEQYF. CDR3 sequence (DNA): TGTGCCAGCAGTGAATATAGGGGGGGCGAGCAGTACTTC.

The chain links TRBV7-2 to TRBJ2-2; D unresolved. The ends were cut back, 5 bases at V and 3 bases at J, with 4 bases in the middle. This CDR3 spans 12 amino acids. Germline-derived CDR1 and CDR2 are SGHTA and FQGNSA. The CDR3 reads CASSRYTGELFF. CDR3 sequence (DNA): TGTGCCAGCAGCCGTTACACCGGGGAGCTGTTTTTT.

The chain is built from TRBV5-1 and TRBJ2-1, with 9 bases identical to TRBD1. This CDR3 region has 15 residues. Unmatched junction bases numbered 8, after V lost 4 bases and J lost 6 bases. Germline V gene data show CDR1 as SGHRS and CDR2 as YFSETQ. CDR3 bases: TGCGCCAGCAGCCCGGGACAGGGAATACGCAATGAGCAGTTCTTC. The encoded protein is CASSPGQGIRNEQFF.

This clone was detected a few times. This chain joins TRBV28 and TRBJ2-1, with 8 nucleotides matching TRBD1. Germline V gene lookup returns CDR1 MDHEN and CDR2 SYDVKM. The CDR3 has 17 amino acids. V shed 8 bases and J 7 bases; nucleotides not matched to a gene: 19. CDR3 region: CASRTPGGQGARNEQFF. The DNA of the CDR3 is TGTGCCAGCCGAACGCCAGGGGGGCAGGGGGCGCGGAATGAGCAGTTCTTC.

CDR3 residues: CASRTQGPLSYEQYF. Here the CDR3 DNA reads TGTGCCAGCAGAACTCAGGGGCCCCTATCCTACGAGCAGTACTTC. This chain uses TRBV28 with TRBJ2-7, with a weak D call TRBD1 (6 bases). Deletions cut 6 bases from V and 1 base from J, with 16 bases between. CDR3 length: 15 amino acids. CDR1 and CDR2 (germline): MDHEN, SYDVKM.

This sequence joins TRBV18 and TRBJ1-1; D gene uncertain. With 2 bases removed from V and 2 bases from J, the gap between germline ends came to 9 bases. CDR3 length: 14 residues. The germline V gene has CDR1 KGHSH and CDR2 LQKENI. The CDR3 here is CASSPIQANTEAFF. CDR3 DNA: TGTGCCAGCTCACCAATCCAGGCCAACACTGAAGCTTTCTTT.

The gene calls are TRBV18 and TRBJ2-7, with 15 bases that match TRBD2. V dropped 3 bases and J dropped 0; count of bases not matched to a gene: 6. This CDR3 contains 18 residues. Germline V gene lookup returns CDR1 KGHSH and CDR2 LQKENI. CDR3 residues: CASSPGTSGGLPSYEQYF. The CDR3 DNA sequence: TGTGCCAGCTCACCTGGGACTAGCGGGGGGCTGCCCTCCTACGAGCAGTACTTC.

In its sample, this clone was seen once. The chain is built from TRBV30 and TRBJ1-6; D is unresolved. The CDR3 loop spans 16 amino acids. Germline V lookup: CDR1 GTSNPN, CDR2 SVGIG (reference sequence). Trimming removed 4 bases from V and 0 bases from J, with 13 bases in between. This chain's CDR3 is CAWKPEGSSYNSPLHF. The CDR3 nucleotides are TGTGCCTGGAAACCGGAGGGAAGCTCCTATAATTCACCCCTCCACTTT.

The chain has TRBV7-9 and TRBJ1-1, with TRBD1 matching 7 bases. Trimming cost V 8 bases and J 3 bases; bases outside gene matches: 12. The germline V gene has CDR1 SEHNR and CDR2 FQNEAQ (reference sequence). The CDR3 is made up of 15 amino acids. CDR3 residues: CASRGSEGAYTEAFF. The CDR3 DNA follows: TGTGCCAGCCGGGGGTCTGAGGGGGCGTACACTGAAGCTTTCTTT.

The V and J genes are TRBV10-1 and TRBJ1-1, with 7 bases aligning to TRBD1. The V and J ends lost 4 bases and 0 bases, in that order; junction bases with no gene match: 11. The CDR3 runs to 17 residues. Looked up from germline, CDR1 is WNHNN and CDR2 is SYGVQD (reference sequence). The CDR3, as DNA: TGCGCCAGCAGTGCCACGGGACAGCCGTTCATGAACACTGAAGCTTTCTTT. This gives the protein CASSATGQPFMNTEAFF.

The chain recombines TRBV21-1 with TRBJ1-1. TRBV21-1 is an annotated pseudogene. The CDR3 has 15 amino acids. CDR3 region: CASSPQRETNTEAFF. CDR3 sequence (DNA): TGTGCCAGCAGCCCCCAAAGGGAGACGAACACTGAAGCTTTCTTT.

V usage is TRBV2 and J usage is TRBJ1-5, with a possible D match to TRBD1 (6 bases). The CDR3 runs 15 residues. The ends were cut back, 6 bases at V and 0 bases at J, with 12 bases in the middle. In germline, CDR1 is SNHLY, CDR2 FYNNEI. The CDR3 sequence is CASSLGQNSNQPQHF. The CDR3 nucleotides are TGTGCCAGCAGCCTCGGACAGAATAGCAATCAGCCCCAGCATTTT.

In its sample, this clone was seen once. V usage is TRBV5-6 and J usage is TRBJ1-2, with TRBD1 matching over 7 bases. The CDR3 loop spans 17 amino acids. The germline V gene encodes CDR1 SGHDT and CDR2 YYEEEE. The V segment lost 0 bases and the J segment 2 bases; nucleotides outside the gene matches: 10. The CDR3 reads CASSLETGRNPNYGYTF. Here the CDR3 DNA reads TGTGCCAGCAGCTTGGAGACAGGGCGGAATCCAAACTATGGCTACACCTTC.

The J gene is TRBJ1-3, the V gene TRBV11-2; D unclear. Trimming removed 5 bases at V and 5 bases at J, with 10 bases between. The CDR3 has 13 amino acids. Germline V lookup: CDR1 SGHAT, CDR2 FQNNGV. CDR3 nucleotides: TGTGCCAGCAGCCTCCGGGAGAGAAACACCATATATTTT. This gives the protein CASSLRERNTIYF.